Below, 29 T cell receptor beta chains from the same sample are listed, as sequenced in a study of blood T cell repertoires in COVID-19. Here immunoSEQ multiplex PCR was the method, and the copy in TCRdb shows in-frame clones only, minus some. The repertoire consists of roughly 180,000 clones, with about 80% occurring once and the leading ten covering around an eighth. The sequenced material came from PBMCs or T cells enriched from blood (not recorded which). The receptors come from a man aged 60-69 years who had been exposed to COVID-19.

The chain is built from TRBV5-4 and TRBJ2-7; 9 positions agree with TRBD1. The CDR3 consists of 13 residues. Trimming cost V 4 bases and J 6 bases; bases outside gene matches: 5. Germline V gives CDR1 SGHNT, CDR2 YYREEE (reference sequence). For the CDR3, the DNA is TGTGCCAGCAGCCCGGGACAGGGCGTCGAGCAGTACTTC. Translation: CASSPGQGVEQYF.

This CDR3 is CASSNLLGNQPQHF. The CDR3 DNA sequence: TGTGCCAGCAGCAATCTCTTAGGCAATCAGCCCCAGCATTTT. V usage is TRBV6-2 or TRBV6-3 and J usage is TRBJ1-5, with no clear D. Germline CDR1 is MNHEY and CDR2 is SVGEGT. The V and J ends lost 6 bases and 2 bases respectively, with 11 bases between them. This CDR3 has 14 amino acids.

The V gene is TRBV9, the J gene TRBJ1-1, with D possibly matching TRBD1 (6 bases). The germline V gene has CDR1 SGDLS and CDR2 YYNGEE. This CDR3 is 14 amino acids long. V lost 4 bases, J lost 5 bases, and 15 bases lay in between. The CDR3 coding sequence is TGTGCCAGCAGCTTCAGGGGCAGAGAGACTGAAGCTTTCTTT. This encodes CASSFRGRETEAFF. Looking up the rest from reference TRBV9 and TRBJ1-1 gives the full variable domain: DSGVTQTPKHLITATGQRVTLRCSPRSGDLSVYWYQQSLDQGLQFLIQYYNGEERAKGNILERFSAQQFPDLHSELNLSSLELGDSALYFCASSFRGRETEAFFGQGTRLTVV.

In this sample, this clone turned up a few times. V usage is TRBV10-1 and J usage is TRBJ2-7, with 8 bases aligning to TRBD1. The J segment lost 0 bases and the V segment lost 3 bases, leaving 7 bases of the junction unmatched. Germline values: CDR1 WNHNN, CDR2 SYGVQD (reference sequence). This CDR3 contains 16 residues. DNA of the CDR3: TGCGCCAGCAGTGAAACTGGACAGGGAAGCTCCTACGAGCAGTACTTC. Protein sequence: CASSETGQGSSYEQYF.

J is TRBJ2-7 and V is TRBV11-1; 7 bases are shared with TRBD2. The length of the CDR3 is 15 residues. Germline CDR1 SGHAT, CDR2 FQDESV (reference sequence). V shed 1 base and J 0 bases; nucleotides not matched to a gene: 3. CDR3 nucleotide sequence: TGTGCCAGCAGCTTAGTTGGCGGGAGCTCCTACGAGCAGTACTTC. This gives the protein CASSLVGGSSYEQYF. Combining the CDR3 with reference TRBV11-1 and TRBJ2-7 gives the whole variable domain EAEVAQSPRYKITEKSQAVAFWCDPISGHATLYWYRQILGQGPELLVQFQDESVVDDSQLPKDRFSAERLKGVDSTLKIQPAELGDSAMYLCASSLVGGSSYEQYFGPGTRLTVT.

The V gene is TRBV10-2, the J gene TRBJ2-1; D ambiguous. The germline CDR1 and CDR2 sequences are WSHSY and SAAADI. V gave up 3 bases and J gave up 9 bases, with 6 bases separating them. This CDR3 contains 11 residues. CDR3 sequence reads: CASSDGREQFF. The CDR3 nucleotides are TGCGCCAGCAGTGATGGCCGTGAGCAGTTCTTC.

The CDR3 bases are TGCGCCAGCAGGAGGACGGAGGATGGCGAGCAGTACTTC. This encodes CASRRTEDGEQYF. The rearrangement uses TRBV5-1 and TRBJ2-7; maybe TRBD2 (5 bases). Trimming shortened V by 5 bases and J by 6 bases, and 15 bases separated the two germline ends. Germline assignment: CDR1 SGHRS and CDR2 YFSETQ. The CDR3 runs 13 residues.

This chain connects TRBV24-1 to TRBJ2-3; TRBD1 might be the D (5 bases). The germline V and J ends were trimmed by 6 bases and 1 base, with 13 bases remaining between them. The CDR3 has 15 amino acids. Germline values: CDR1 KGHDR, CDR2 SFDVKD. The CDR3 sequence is CATSPDTPRTDTQYF. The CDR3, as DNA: TGTGCCACCAGTCCGGACACACCTCGCACAGATACGCAGTATTTT.

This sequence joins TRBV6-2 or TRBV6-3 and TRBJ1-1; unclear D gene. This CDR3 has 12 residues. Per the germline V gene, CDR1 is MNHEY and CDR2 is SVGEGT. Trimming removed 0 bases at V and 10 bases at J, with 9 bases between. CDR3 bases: TGTGCCAGCAGTTACTCTGGAGGTGGAGCTTTCTTT. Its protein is CASSYSGGGAFF.

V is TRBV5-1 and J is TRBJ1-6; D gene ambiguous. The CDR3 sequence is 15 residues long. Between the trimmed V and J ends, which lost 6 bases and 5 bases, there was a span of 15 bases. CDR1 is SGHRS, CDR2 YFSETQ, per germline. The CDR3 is CASNPMTTNNSPLHF. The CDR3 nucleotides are TGCGCCAGCAATCCAATGACTACTAATAATTCACCCCTCCACTTT.

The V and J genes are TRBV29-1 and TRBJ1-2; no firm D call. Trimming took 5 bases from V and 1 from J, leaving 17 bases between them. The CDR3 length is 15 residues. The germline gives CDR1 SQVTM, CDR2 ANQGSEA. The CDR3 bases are TGCAGCGTTAGTGGCGCGGCAGATTTTAACTATGGCTACACCTTC. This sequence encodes CSVSGAADFNYGYTF. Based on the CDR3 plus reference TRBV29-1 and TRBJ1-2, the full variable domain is SAVISQKPSRDICQRGTSLTIQCQVDSQVTMMFWYRQQPGQSLTLIATANQGSEATYESGFVIDKFPISRPNLTFSTLTVSNMSPEDSSIYLCSVSGAADFNYGYTFGSGTRLTVV.

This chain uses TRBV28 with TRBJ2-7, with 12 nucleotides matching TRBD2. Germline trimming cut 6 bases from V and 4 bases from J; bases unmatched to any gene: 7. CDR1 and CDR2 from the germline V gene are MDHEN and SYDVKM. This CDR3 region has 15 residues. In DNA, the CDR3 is TGTGCCAGCAGGGTGACTAGCGGGAGTTCTTACGAGCAGTACTTC. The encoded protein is CASRVTSGSSYEQYF.

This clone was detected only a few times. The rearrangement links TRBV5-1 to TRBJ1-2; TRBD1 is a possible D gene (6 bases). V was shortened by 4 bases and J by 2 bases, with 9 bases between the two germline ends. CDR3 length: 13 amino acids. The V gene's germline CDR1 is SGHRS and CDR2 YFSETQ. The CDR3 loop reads CASSTTGNYGYTF. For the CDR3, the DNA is TGCGCCAGCAGCACAACAGGGAACTATGGCTACACCTTC. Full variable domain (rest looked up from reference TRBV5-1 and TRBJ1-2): KAGVTQTPRYLIKTRGQQVTLSCSPISGHRSVSWYQQTPGQGLQFLFEYFSETQRNKGNFPGRFSGRQFSNSRSEMNVSTLELGDSALYLCASSTTGNYGYTFGSGTRLTVV.

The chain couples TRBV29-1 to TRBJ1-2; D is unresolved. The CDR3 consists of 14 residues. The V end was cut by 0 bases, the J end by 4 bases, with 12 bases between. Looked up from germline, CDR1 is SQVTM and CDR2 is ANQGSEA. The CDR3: CSVEDPRQLYGYTF. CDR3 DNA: TGCAGCGTTGAAGATCCGCGACAACTCTATGGCTACACCTTC. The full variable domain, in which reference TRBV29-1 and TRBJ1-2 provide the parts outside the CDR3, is SAVISQKPSRDICQRGTSLTIQCQVDSQVTMMFWYRQQPGQSLTLIATANQGSEATYESGFVIDKFPISRPNLTFSTLTVSNMSPEDSSIYLCSVEDPRQLYGYTFGSGTRLTVV.

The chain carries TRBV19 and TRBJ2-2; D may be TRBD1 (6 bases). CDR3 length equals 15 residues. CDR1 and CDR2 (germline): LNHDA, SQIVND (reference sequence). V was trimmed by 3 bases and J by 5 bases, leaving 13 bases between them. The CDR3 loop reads CASSISQGGTGELFF. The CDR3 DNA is TGTGCCAGTAGTATTTCACAGGGTGGTACCGGGGAGCTGTTTTTT.

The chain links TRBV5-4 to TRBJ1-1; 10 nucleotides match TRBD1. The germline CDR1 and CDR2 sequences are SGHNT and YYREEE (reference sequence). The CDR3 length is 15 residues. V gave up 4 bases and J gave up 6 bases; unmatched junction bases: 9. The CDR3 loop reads CASSPRTGGFSEAFF. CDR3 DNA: TGTGCCAGCAGCCCTCGGACAGGGGGTTTTTCTGAAGCTTTCTTT.

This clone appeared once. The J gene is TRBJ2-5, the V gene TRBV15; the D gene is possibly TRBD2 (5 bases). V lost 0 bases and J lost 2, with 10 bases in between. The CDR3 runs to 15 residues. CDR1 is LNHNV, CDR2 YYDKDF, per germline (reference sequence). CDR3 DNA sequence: TGTGCCACCAGCAGAGATCTGGGAGAGCAAGAGACCCAGTACTTC. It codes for CATSRDLGEQETQYF.

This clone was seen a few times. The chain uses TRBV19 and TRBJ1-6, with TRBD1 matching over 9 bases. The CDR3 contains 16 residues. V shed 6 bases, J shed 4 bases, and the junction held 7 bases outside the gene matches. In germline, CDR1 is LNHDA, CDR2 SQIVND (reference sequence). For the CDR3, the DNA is TGTGCCAGTAGAGCCGAGGACAGGGGTTATAATTCACCCCTCCACTTT. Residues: CASRAEDRGYNSPLHF.

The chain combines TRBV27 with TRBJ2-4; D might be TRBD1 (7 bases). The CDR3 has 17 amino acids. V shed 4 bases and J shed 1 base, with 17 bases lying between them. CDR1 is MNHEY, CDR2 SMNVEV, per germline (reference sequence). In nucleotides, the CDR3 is TGTGCCAGCAGTTGGGGCAGGGGGGTAGTGGCCAAAAACATTCAGTACTTC. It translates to CASSWGRGVVAKNIQYF.

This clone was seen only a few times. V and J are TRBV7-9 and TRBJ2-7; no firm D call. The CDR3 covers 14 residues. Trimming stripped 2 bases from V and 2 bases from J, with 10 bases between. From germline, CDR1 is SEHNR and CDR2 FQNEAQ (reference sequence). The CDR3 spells CASSLSQAAYEQYF. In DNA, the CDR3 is TGTGCCAGCAGCTTATCCCAGGCAGCCTACGAGCAGTACTTC.

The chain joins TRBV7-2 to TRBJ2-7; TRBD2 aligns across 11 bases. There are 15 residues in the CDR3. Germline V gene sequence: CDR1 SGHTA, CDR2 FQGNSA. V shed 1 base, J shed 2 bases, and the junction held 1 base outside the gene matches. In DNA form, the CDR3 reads TGTGCCAGCAGCTTAGAACTAGCGGGAGCCTACGAGCAGTACTTC. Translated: CASSLELAGAYEQYF. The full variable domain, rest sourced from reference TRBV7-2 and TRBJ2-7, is GAGVSQSPSNKVTEKGKDVELRCDPISGHTALYWYRQSLGQGLEFLIYFQGNSAPDKSGLPSDRFSAERTGGSVSTLTIQRTQQEDSAVYLCASSLELAGAYEQYFGPGTRLTVT.

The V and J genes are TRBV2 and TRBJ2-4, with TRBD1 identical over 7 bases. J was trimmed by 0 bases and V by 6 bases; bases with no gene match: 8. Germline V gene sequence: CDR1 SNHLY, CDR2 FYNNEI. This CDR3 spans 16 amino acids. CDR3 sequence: CASRRGTARAKNIQYF. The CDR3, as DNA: TGTGCCAGCAGGAGAGGGACAGCCCGAGCCAAAAACATTCAGTACTTC.

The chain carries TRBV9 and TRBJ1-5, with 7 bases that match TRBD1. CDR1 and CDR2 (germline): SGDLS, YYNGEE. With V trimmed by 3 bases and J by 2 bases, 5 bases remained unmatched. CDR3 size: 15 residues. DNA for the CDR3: TGTGCCAGCAGCGCGACAGGGAACGGCAATCAGCCCCAGCATTTT. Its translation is CASSATGNGNQPQHF.

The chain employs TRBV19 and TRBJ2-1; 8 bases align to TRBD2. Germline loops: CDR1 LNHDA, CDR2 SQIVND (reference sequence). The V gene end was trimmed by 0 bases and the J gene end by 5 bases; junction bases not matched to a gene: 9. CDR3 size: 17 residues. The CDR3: CASSIDRGGFKDNEQFF. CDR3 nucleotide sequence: TGTGCCAGTAGTATAGATCGGGGGGGCTTTAAGGACAATGAGCAGTTCTTC.

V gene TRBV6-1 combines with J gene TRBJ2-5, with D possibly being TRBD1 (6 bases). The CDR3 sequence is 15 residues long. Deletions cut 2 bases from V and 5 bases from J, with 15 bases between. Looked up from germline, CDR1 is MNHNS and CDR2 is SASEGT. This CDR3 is CASSETPIQGETQYF. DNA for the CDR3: TGTGCCAGCAGTGAAACCCCAATACAGGGTGAGACCCAGTACTTC.

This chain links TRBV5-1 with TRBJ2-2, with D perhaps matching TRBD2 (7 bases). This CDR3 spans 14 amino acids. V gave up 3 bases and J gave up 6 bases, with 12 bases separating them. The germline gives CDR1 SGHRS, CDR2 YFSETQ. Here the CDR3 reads CASSSGGASGELFF. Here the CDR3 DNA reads TGCGCCAGCAGCTCGGGGGGCGCGTCCGGGGAGCTGTTTTTT.

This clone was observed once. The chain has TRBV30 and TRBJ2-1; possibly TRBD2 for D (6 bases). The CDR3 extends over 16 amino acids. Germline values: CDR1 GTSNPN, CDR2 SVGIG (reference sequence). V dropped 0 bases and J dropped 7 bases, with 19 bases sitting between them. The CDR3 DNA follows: TGTGCCTGGAGTGTTTCTATAGCGGCCCCGCGAAATGAGCAGTTCTTC. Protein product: CAWSVSIAAPRNEQFF. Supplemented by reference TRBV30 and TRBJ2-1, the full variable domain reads SQTIHQWPATLVQPVGSPLSLECTVEGTSNPNLYWYRQAAGRGLQLLFYSVGIGQISSEVPQNLSASRPQDRQFILSSKKLLLSDSGFYLCAWSVSIAAPRNEQFFGPGTRLTVL.

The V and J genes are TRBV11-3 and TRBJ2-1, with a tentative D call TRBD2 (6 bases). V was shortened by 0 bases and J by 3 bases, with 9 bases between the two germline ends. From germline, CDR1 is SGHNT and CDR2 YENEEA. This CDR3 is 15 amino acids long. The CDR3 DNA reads TGTGCCAGCAGCTTAGAAGGCGGGGTCTACAATGAGCAGTTCTTC. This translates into CASSLEGGVYNEQFF. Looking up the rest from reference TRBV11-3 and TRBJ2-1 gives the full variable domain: EAGVVQSPRYKIIEKKQPVAFWCNPISGHNTLYWYLQNLGQGPELLIRYENEEAVDDSQLPKDRFSAERLKGVDSTLKIQPAELGDSAVYLCASSLEGGVYNEQFFGPGTRLTVL.

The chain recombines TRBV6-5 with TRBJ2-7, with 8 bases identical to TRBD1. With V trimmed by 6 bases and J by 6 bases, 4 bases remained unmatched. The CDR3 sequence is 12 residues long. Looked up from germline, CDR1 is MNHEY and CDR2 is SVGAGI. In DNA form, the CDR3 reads TGTGCCAGCAGCAGACAGGGGCGCGAGCAGTACTTC. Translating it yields CASSRQGREQYF.